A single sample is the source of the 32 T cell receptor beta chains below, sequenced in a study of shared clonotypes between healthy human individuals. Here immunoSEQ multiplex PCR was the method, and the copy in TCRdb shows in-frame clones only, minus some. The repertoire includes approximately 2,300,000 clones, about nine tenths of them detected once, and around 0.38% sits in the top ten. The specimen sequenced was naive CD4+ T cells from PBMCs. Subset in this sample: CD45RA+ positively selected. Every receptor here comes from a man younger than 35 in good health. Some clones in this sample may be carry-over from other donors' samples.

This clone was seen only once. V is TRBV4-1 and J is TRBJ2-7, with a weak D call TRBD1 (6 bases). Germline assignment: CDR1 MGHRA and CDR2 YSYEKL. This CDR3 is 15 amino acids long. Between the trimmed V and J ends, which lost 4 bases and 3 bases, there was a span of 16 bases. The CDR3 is CASSLRTVVDYEQYF. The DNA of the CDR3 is TGCGCCAGCAGCCTAAGGACAGTCGTAGACTACGAGCAGTACTTC.

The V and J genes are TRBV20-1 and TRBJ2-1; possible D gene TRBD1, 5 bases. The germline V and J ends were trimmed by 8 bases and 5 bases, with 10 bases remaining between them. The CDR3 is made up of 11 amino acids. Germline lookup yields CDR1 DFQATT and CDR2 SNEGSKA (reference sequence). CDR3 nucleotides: TGCAGTCAATCAGGGAACAATGAGCAGTTCTTC. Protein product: CSQSGNNEQFF.

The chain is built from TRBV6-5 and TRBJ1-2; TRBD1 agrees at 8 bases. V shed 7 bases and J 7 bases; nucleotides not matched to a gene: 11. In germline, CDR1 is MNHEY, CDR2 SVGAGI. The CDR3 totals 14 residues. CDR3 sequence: CASTRQGRRTGYTF. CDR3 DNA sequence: TGTGCCAGCACCCGACAGGGGCGCAGAACTGGCTACACCTTC.

The CDR3 coding sequence is TGTGCCAGTAGTATAAGGCCCGGGACAGGGTACGAGCAGTACTTC. It codes for CASSIRPGTGYEQYF. This chain connects TRBV19 to TRBJ2-7; 9 bases agree with TRBD1. This CDR3 is built from 15 residues. Germline CDR1 LNHDA, CDR2 SQIVND (reference sequence). V shed 2 bases, J shed 4 bases, and the junction held 6 bases outside the gene matches.

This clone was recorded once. This CDR3 reads CASRAGDTQYF. CDR3 in DNA: TGTGCCAGCAGAGCAGGGGATACGCAGTATTTT. This chain links TRBV28 with TRBJ2-3; a weak D match, TRBD1 (5 bases). Trimming took off 6 bases at V and 6 bases at J, with 7 bases between the two ends. CDR3 length: 11 amino acids. Per germline, CDR1 MDHEN and CDR2 SYDVKM.

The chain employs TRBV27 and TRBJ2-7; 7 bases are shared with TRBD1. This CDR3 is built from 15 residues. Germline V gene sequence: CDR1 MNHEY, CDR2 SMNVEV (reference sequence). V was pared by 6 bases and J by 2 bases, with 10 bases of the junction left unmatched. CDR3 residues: CASRNRGGFTYEQYF. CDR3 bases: TGTGCCAGCAGGAACAGGGGCGGGTTTACCTACGAGCAGTACTTC.

In nucleotides, the CDR3 is TGTGCCACCCCGCAGGGTCGTTTCACAGATACGCAGTATTTT. Translated, it gives CATPQGRFTDTQYF. The gene calls are TRBV5-3 and TRBJ2-3; the D gene is possibly TRBD1 (5 bases). TRBV5-3 counts as an open reading frame of uncertain function. The CDR3 sequence is 14 residues long. V dropped 9 bases and J dropped 2 bases, with 16 bases sitting between them.

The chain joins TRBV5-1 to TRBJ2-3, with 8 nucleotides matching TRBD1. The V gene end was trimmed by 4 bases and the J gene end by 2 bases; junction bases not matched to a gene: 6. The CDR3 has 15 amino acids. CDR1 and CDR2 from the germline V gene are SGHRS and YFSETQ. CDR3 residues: CASSPGQGLTDTQYF. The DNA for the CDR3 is TGCGCCAGCAGCCCCGGACAGGGCCTCACAGATACGCAGTATTTT.

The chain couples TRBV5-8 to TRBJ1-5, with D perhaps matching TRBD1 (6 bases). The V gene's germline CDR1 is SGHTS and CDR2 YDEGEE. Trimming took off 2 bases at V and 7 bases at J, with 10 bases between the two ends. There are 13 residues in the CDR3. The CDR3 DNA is TGTGCCAGCAGCTTACAGGGTTGGCAGCCCCAGCATTTT. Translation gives CASSLQGWQPQHF. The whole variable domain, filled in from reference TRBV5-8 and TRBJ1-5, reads EAGVTQSPTHLIKTRGQQATLRCSPISGHTSVYWYQQALGLGLQFLLWYDEGEERNRGNFPPRFSGRQFPNYSSELNVNALELEDSALYLCASSLQGWQPQHFGDGTRLSIL.

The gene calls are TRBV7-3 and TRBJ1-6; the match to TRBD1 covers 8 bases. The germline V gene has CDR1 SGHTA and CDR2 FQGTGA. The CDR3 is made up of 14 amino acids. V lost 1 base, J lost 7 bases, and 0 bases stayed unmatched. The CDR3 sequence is CASSLNRGNSPLHF. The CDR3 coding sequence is TGTGCCAGCAGCTTAAACAGGGGGAATTCACCCCTCCACTTT.

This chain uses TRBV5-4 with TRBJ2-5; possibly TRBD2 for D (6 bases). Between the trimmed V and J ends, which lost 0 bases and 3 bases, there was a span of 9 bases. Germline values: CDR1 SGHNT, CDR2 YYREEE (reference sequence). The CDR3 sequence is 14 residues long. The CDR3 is CASSLVGGKETQYF. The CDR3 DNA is TGTGCCAGCAGCTTGGTTGGCGGGAAAGAGACCCAGTACTTC.

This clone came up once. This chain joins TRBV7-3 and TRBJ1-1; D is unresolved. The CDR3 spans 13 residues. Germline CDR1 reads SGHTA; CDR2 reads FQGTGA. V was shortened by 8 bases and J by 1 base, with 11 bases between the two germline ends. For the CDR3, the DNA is TGTGCCAGCGGGCTAGAGGGGAACACTGAAGCTTTCTTT. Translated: CASGLEGNTEAFF.

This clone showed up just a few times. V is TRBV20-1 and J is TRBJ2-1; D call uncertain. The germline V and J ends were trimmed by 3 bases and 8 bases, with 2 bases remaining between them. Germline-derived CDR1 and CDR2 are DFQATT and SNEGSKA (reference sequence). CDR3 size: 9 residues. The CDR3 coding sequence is TGCAGTGCTAGCGATGAGCAGTTCTTC. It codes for CSASDEQFF.

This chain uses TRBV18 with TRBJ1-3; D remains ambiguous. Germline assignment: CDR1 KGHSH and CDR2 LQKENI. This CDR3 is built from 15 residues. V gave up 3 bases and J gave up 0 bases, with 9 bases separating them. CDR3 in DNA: TGTGCCAGCTCACCGCGGGCTAACTCTGGAAACACCATATATTTT. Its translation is CASSPRANSGNTIYF.

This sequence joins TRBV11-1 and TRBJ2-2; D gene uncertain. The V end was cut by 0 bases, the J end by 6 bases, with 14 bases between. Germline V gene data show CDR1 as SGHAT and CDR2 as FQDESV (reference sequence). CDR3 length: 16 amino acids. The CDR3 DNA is TGTGCCAGCAGCTTAGCGTTCGGTTTTTCAGCCGGGGAGCTGTTTTTT. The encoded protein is CASSLAFGFSAGELFF. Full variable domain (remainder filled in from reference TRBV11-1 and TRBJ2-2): EAEVAQSPRYKITEKSQAVAFWCDPISGHATLYWYRQILGQGPELLVQFQDESVVDDSQLPKDRFSAERLKGVDSTLKIQPAELGDSAMYLCASSLAFGFSAGELFFGEGSRLTVL.

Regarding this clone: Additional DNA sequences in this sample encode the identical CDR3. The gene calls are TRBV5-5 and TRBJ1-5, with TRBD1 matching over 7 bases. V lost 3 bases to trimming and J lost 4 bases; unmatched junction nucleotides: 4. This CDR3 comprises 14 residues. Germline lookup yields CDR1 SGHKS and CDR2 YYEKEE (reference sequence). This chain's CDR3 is CASSWDRSNQPQHF. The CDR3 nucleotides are TGTGCCAGCAGCTGGGACAGATCTAATCAGCCCCAGCATTTT.

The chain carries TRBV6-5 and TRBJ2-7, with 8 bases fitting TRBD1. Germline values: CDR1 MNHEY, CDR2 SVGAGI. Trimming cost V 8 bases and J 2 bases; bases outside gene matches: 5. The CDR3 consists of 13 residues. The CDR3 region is CASQDRATYEQYF. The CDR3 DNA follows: TGTGCCAGCCAGGACAGGGCTACCTACGAGCAGTACTTC.

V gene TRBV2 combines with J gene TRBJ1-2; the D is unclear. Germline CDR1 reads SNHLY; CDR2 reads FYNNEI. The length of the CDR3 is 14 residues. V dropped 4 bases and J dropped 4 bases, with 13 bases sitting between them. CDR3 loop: CASSGIGFGYGYTF. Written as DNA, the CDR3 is TGTGCCAGCAGTGGAATAGGATTTGGCTATGGCTACACCTTC.

CDR3 loop: CASREREAGELFF. Written as DNA, the CDR3 is TGTGCCAGCAGGGAGCGGGAGGCCGGGGAGCTGTTTTTT. This sequence joins TRBV2 and TRBJ2-2; 9 bases line up with TRBD2. Germline CDR1 and CDR2: SNHLY and FYNNEI. The CDR3 spans 13 residues. The ends lost 6 bases at V and 6 bases at J; junction bases unmatched: 2. Complete variable domain (other parts from reference TRBV2 and TRBJ2-2): EPEVTQTPSHQVTQMGQEVILRCVPISNHLYFYWYRQILGQKVEFLVSFYNNEISEKSEIFDDQFSVERPDGSNFTLKIRSTKLEDSAMYFCASREREAGELFFGEGSRLTVL.

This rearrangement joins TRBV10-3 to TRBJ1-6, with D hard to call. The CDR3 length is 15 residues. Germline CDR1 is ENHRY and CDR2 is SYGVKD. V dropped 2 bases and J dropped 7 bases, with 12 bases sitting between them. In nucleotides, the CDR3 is TGTGCCATCAGTGAGGAGGGAGTGAGGAATTCACCCCTCCACTTT. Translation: CAISEEGVRNSPLHF.

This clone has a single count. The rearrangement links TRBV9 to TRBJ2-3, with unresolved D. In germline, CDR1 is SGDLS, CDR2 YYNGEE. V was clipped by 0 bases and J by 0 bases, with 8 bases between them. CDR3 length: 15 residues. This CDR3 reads CASSVGRSSTDTQYF. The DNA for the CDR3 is TGTGCCAGCAGCGTAGGGCGGAGCAGCACAGATACGCAGTATTTT.

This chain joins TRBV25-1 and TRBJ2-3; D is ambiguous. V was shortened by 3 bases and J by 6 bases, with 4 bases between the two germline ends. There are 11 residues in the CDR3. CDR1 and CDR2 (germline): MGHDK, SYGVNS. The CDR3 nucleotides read TGTGCCAGCAGTGACAGGGATACGCAGTATTTT. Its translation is CASSDRDTQYF.

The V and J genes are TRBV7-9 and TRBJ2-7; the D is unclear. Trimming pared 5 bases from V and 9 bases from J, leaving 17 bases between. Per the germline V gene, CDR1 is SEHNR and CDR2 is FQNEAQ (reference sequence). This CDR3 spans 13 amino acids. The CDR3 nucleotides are TGTGCCAGCAGCCTCCAAATCGATGGATCGCAGTACTTC. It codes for CASSLQIDGSQYF.

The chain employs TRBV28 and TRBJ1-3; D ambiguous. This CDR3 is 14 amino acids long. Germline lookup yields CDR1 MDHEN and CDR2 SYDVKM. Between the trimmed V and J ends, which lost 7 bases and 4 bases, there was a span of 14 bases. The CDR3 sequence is CASTPATLGNTIYF. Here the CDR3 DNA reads TGTGCCAGCACTCCCGCCACCTTGGGAAACACCATATATTTT.

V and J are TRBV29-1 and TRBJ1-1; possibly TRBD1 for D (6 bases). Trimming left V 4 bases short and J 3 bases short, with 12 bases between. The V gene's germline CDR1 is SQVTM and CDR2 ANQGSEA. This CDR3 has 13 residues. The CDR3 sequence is CSVGQGQHTEAFF. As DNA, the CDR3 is TGCAGCGTTGGTCAGGGACAACACACTGAAGCTTTCTTT.

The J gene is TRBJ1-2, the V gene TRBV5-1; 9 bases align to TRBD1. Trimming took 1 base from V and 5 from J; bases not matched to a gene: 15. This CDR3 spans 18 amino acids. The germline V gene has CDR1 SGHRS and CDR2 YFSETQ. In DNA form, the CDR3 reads TGCGCCAGCAGCTTGACCCAACAGGGGGCCGTTGGGACGTATGGCTACACCTTC. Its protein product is CASSLTQQGAVGTYGYTF.

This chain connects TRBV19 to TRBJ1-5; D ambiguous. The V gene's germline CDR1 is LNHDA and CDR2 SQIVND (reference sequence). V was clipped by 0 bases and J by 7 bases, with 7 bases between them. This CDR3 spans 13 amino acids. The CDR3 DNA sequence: TGTGCCAGTAGTATAGAAAAAAAACAGCCCCAGCATTTT. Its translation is CASSIEKKQPQHF.

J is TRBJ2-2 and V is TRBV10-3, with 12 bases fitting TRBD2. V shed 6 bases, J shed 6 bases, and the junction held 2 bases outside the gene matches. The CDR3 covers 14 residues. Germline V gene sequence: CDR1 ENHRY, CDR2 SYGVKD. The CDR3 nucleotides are TGTGCCATCAGGTCTAGCGGGAGGGCCGGGGAGCTGTTTTTT. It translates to CAIRSSGRAGELFF.

The CDR3 loop is CASSLAGQGPYEQYF. The CDR3 nucleotides read TGTGCCAGCAGCTTAGCGGGACAGGGCCCCTACGAGCAGTACTTC. This chain connects TRBV11-3 to TRBJ2-7; 9 bases are a match to TRBD1. V was pared by 1 base and J by 2 bases, with 3 bases of the junction left unmatched. The CDR3 runs 15 residues. Germline loops: CDR1 SGHNT, CDR2 YENEEA.

CDR3 sequence reads: CSVVGQGGIYEQFF. As DNA, the CDR3 is TGCAGCGTTGTAGGACAGGGAGGGATCTATGAGCAGTTCTTC. V is TRBV29-1 and J is TRBJ2-1; D is perhaps TRBD1 (8 bases). V was cut by 4 bases and J by 8 bases, with 18 bases left in between. There are 14 residues in the CDR3. CDR1 is SQVTM, CDR2 ANQGSEA, per germline.

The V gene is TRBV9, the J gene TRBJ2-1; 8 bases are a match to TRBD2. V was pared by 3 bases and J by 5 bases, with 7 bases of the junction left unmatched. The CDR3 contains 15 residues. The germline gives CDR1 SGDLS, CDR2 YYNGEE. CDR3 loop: CASSGLAGSDNEQFF. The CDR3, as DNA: TGTGCCAGCAGCGGTTTAGCGGGATCCGACAATGAGCAGTTCTTC.

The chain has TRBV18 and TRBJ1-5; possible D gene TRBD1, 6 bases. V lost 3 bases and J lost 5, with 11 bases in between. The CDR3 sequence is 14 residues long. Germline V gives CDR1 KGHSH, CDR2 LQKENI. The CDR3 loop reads CASSPDRRDQPQHF. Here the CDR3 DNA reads TGTGCCAGCTCACCGGACAGAAGAGATCAGCCCCAGCATTTT.